Below are 10 T cell receptor beta chains sequenced from a single sample in a study of cytomegalovirus exposure and HLA in healthy donors. Researchers ran the PCR with 60 Vbeta and 13 Jbeta primers. Some clones are missing from TCRdb's copy, which holds only in-frame ones; the method was immunoSEQ multiplex PCR. The sample contains 150,000 or so clones, around 81% of which appear only once. Sequencing was carried out using PBMCs. These receptors all stem from a woman aged 40 to 55 in good health and CMV-seronegative.

J is TRBJ1-1 and V is TRBV7-8, with a possible D match to TRBD1 (6 bases). V shed 3 bases and J shed 3 bases, with 8 bases lying between them. This CDR3 is built from 13 residues. CDR1 is SGHVS, CDR2 FQNEAQ, per germline. The CDR3 reads CASSFNRDTEAFF. CDR3 nucleotide sequence: TGTGCCAGCAGCTTCAACAGGGACACTGAAGCTTTCTTT.

The chain employs TRBV6-1 and TRBJ1-1, with 7 bases lining up with TRBD1. This CDR3 has 13 amino acids. Germline CDR1 reads MNHNS; CDR2 reads SASEGT. J gave up 3 bases and V 5 bases, and 3 bases lay outside the gene matches. In DNA, the CDR3 is TGTGCCAGCAGTCGACAGGGAGACACTGAAGCTTTCTTT. Its protein product is CASSRQGDTEAFF.

The rearrangement links TRBV29-1 to TRBJ1-2; D is uncertain. The germline gives CDR1 SQVTM, CDR2 ANQGSEA. The CDR3 has 13 residues. The V end was cut by 6 bases, the J end by 0 bases, with 11 bases between. For the CDR3, the DNA is TGCAGCGTCCGACTACTGACTAACTATGGCTACACCTTC. It encodes CSVRLLTNYGYTF.

The genes are TRBV28 and TRBJ2-6; D is perhaps TRBD1 (6 bases). CDR3 size: 19 residues. Germline V CDR1 and CDR2: MDHEN, SYDVKM. Deletions cut 6 bases from V and 0 bases from J, with 21 bases between. CDR3 DNA: TGTGCCAGCAGCCAAAACAGGGCCCAAACCTTCTCTGGGGCCAACGTCCTGACTTTC. Translation gives CASSQNRAQTFSGANVLTF.

This chain uses TRBV6-1 with TRBJ1-2; D remains unclear. Trimming removed 8 bases from V and 7 bases from J, with 14 bases in between. The CDR3 runs to 12 residues. The germline CDR1 and CDR2 sequences are MNHNS and SASEGT. CDR3 in amino acids: CASAQRLIGYTF. In DNA form, the CDR3 reads TGTGCCAGCGCCCAAAGACTGATTGGCTACACCTTC.

The CDR3, as DNA: TGTGCCTGGAGTTCAGGGGGTTTTGGTCAGCCCCAGCATTTT. Translation: CAWSSGGFGQPQHF. The J gene is TRBJ1-5, the V gene TRBV30; TRBD1 agrees at 7 bases. After removal of 2 bases from V and 6 bases from J, the junction contained 7 bases not matched to a gene. Germline CDR1 reads GTSNPN; CDR2 reads SVGIG (reference sequence). The CDR3 runs 14 residues. The full variable domain, completed using reference TRBV30 and TRBJ1-5, is SQTIHQWPATLVQPVGSPLSLECTVEGTSNPNLYWYRQAAGRGLQLLFYSVGIGQISSEVPQNLSASRPQDRQFILSSKKLLLSDSGFYLCAWSSGGFGQPQHFGDGTRLSIL.

This chain links TRBV21-1 with TRBJ1-3; the table's D call TRBD1 went unverified against the DNA. TRBV21-1 is a listed pseudogene. This CDR3 contains 17 residues. The CDR3: CASSNPTKTGVGNTIYF. CDR3 nucleotides: TGTGCCAGCAGCAACCCCACTAAGACAGGGGTTGGAAACACCATATATTTT.

The chain employs TRBV30 and TRBJ1-3; D unclear. CDR3 length equals 14 residues. Trimming removed 4 bases from V and 2 bases from J, with 12 bases in between. CDR1 and CDR2 (germline): GTSNPN, SVGIG (reference sequence). This CDR3 reads CAWTVEAPGNTIYF. DNA of the CDR3: TGTGCCTGGACCGTAGAAGCGCCTGGAAACACCATATATTTT.

V and J are TRBV5-4 and TRBJ2-1; 7 bases line up with TRBD2. This CDR3 contains 17 residues. Germline CDR1 SGHNT, CDR2 YYREEE (reference sequence). With V trimmed by 0 bases and J by 0 bases, 6 bases remained unmatched. In DNA form, the CDR3 reads TGTGCCAGCAGCTTGGGGCTAGCGGTTAGCTCCTACAATGAGCAGTTCTTC. Its protein product is CASSLGLAVSSYNEQFF. Drawing the rest from reference TRBV5-4 and TRBJ2-1, the complete variable domain is ETGVTQSPTHLIKTRGQQVTLRCSSQSGHNTVSWYQQALGQGPQFIFQYYREEENGRGNFPPRFSGLQFPNYSSELNVNALELDDSALYLCASSLGLAVSSYNEQFFGPGTRLTVL.

This clone was found once. V and J are TRBV19 and TRBJ1-2, with 8 bases identical to TRBD1. Unmatched junction bases numbered 8, after V lost 7 bases and J lost 7 bases. The CDR3 consists of 13 residues. The V gene's germline CDR1 is LNHDA and CDR2 SQIVND (reference sequence). The CDR3 reads CASNPQGALGYTF. CDR3 DNA sequence: TGTGCCAGTAATCCTCAGGGGGCTCTTGGCTACACCTTC.